This record covers a single T cell receptor beta chain. This record comes from a study of blood T cell repertoires in COVID-19. The repertoire was sequenced with immunoSEQ multiplex PCR; TCRdb's copy has only in-frame clones and lacks some. The sample holds 80,000 or so clones; around 85% are singletons and the top ten take 8% to 10%. This CDR3 is built from 14 residues. Germline V gene sequence: CDR1 MDHEN, CDR2 SYDVKM. Trimming removed 5 bases from V and 15 bases from J; junction bases left unmatched: 12. Sequencing input: peripheral blood. The chain recombines TRBV28 with TRBJ1-6, with 8 bases aligning to TRBD1. The sequence derives from a man between 45 and 60 years old with COVID-19, enrolled during active disease. Written as DNA, the CDR3 is TGTGCCAGCAGTCCTTCAGGACAGGGAGGACTCCTCCACTTT. Translation: CASSPSGQGGLLHF.